This entry features one T cell receptor (beta chain) sequence. Its antigen is not yet known. Qualities for individual bases were not recorded, and no much larger clone is one base off. The CDR3 covers 14 residues, taking in both the cysteine and the phenylalanine. The sequence is cut down to CDR3 DNA, 42 bases in frame from base 1. Cut back by 3 bases and 8 bases, the V and J ends lie 16 bases apart. The germline V gene encodes CDR1 DFQATT and CDR2 SNEGSKA (reference sequence). The data were obtained in a study of T cells in Graves' hyperthyroidism and ophthalmopathy (dated by TCRdb to the late 2010s). Regarding the study in general: To identify TCR V-J signatures that set the groups apart, the researchers used a discovery cohort of 95 to 100 patients, made up of under 50 with Graves' ophthalmopathy and some 56 with stable Graves' hyperthyroidism. An independent validation cohort of around 19 hyperthyroidism patients and approximately 15 patients who later progressed to ophthalmopathy tested prospective prediction of ophthalmopathy. The approximately 97 discovery patients were randomly divided into training and test sets at a 7:3 ratio. In six Graves' hyperthyroidism patients, the study also compared T-cell repertoires from thyroid tissue with T-cell repertoires from blood. After blood sampling, hyperthyroidism patients were treated with methimazole at a starting dose of 30 mg daily, and ophthalmopathy patients were treated with high-dose intravenous methylprednisolone. The paper reports TCR Vbeta CDR3 sequencing of more than 120 peripheral blood samples: around 41 ophthalmopathy, fewer than 80 hyperthyroidism and roughly 17 progressor patients. Results the study describes overall, beyond this receptor: In validation, the model predicted progression to ophthalmopathy with around 71% sensitivity and 72.22% specificity, a median of approximately 6.7 months before onset. Most expanded thyroid clonotypes (frequency above 0.001) were also detected in blood, a finding suggesting that blood repertoires may reflect thyroid immune responses. No statistical method was used to set the sample size in advance, and investigators knew the group allocation. Ophthalmopathy was separated from stable hyperthyroidism by a 13 V-J signature model, with around 90% sensitivity and just over 81% specificity obtained in cross-validation and 80%/75% obtained in testing.

Stable Graves' hyperthyroidism was defined as the absence of progression to ophthalmopathy over 18 months of follow-up. Hyperthyroidism patients were newly diagnosed, had a disease duration of under 2 months, and were aged 18 to 65 years. The study excluded patients with uncontrolled infections, other autoimmune diseases, pregnancy or lactation. Diagnoses relied on clinical symptoms, serum thyroxine and TRAb, thyroid ultrasound and orbital computed tomography. Total RNA was extracted with Trizol reagent, and quality was checked on an Agilent 2100 Bioanalyzer. The TCR beta CDR3 regions were amplified from RNA transcripts. A first-round RT-PCR of the TCR CDR3 used the HTBI primer set with the Qiagen OneStep RT-PCR kit. Libraries were constructed in a second round of multiplex PCR, after which size selection and purification were carried out. Paired-end sequencing of the libraries was performed with 100 bp reads on an Illumina HiSeq2000. In the source study's methods: Raw data were processed with SOAPnuke, discarding reads with adapters, uncalled bases, mean Phred below 15, or no exact constant-primer or identifier match. COPE v1.2.5 was used to merge the high-quality paired reads, and each unique nucleotide sequence was defined as a clonotype. MiTCR v1.1 was used to align the clonotypes against IMGT TRBV, TRBD and TRBJ reference segments. Only V-J combinations with frequency above 0.0001, covering approximately 99% of repertoires, were analysed. The TCS score was defined as F50 (clonal expansion) divided by E x V (chaos), with BLOSUM62-based TCRdist calculated between CDR3 peptides within each V-J. Welch's t-statistics and random forest reduced 450 to 600 V-J features to 10 to 15, which were used in a naive Bayes classifier (R e1071). Thyroid-blood repertoire similarity was quantified with the Morisita-Horn index. TCRdb's own reprocessing of the public reads used fastp at Q25 and MiXCR and kept productive beta chains. Rows merge per CDR3 protein into single entries with the most common DNA and genes. The V and J calls shown here were made by TCRdb, not taken from the authors' results. In all, the sample holds 450,000 to 700,000 distinct CDR3 sequences, and under 60% of those were seen once. The ten largest account for approximately 8.4% of the sample.

The V gene is TRBV20-1 and the J gene is TRBJ1-4; possibly the D gene is TRBD1, per 5 matching bases. The receptor comes from a young woman with Graves' hyperthyroidism. Specimen: peripheral blood or thyroid tissue (not recorded which). The CDR3 region reads CSARVARVGEKLFF. The DNA is as follows: TGCAGTGCTAGGGTGGCCAGGGTCGGCGAAAAACTGTTTTTT.